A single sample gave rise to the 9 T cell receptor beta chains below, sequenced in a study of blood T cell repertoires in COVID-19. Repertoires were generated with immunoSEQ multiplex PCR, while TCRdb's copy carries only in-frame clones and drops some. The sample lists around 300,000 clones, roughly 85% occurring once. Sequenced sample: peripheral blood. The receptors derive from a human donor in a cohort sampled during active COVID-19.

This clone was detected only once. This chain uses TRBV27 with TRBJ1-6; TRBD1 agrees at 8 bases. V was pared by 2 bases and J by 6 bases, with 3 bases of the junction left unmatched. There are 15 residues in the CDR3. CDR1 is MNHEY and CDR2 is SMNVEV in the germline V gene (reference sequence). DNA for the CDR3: TGTGCCAGCAGTTTACAGGGGGCGGGTAATTCACCCCTCCACTTT. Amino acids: CASSLQGAGNSPLHF.

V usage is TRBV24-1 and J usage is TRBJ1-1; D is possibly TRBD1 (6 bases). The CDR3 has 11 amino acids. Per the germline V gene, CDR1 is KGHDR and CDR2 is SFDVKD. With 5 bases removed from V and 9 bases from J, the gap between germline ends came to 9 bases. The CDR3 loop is CATSGTGKAFF. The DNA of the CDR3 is TGTGCCACCAGTGGAACAGGGAAAGCTTTCTTT.

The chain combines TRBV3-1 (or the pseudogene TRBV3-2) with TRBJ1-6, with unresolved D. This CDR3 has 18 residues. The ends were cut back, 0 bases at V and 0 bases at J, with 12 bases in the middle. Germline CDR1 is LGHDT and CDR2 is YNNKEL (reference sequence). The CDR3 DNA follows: TGTGCCAGCAGCCAAGATCTTTTAAGACACTCCTATAATTCACCCCTCCACTTT. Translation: CASSQDLLRHSYNSPLHF.

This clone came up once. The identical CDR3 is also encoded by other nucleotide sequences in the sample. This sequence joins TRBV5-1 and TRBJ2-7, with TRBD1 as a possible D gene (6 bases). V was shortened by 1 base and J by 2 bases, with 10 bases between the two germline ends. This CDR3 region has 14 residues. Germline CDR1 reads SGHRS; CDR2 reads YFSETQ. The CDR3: CASSLTSGAYEQYF. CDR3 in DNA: TGCGCCAGCAGCTTGACCTCAGGGGCCTACGAGCAGTACTTC.

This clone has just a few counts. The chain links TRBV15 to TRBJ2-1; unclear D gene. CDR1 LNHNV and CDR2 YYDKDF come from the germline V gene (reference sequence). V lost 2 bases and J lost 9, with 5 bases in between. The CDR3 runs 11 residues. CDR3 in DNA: TGTGCCACCAGCAGACTCTCTGAGCAGTTCTTC. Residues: CATSRLSEQFF. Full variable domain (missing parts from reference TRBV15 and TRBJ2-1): DAMVIQNPRYQVTQFGKPVTLSCSQTLNHNVMYWYQQKSSQAPKLLFHYYDKDFNNEADTPDNFQSRRPNTSFCFLDIRSPGLGDTAMYLCATSRLSEQFFGPGTRLTVL.

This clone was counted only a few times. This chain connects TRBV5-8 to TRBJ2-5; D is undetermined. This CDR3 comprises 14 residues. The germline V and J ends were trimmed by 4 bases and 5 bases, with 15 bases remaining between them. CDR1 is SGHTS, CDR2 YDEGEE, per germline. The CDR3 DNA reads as TGTGCCAGCAGCCCGGCTGGGCAAGTGGAGACCCAGTACTTC. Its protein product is CASSPAGQVETQYF.

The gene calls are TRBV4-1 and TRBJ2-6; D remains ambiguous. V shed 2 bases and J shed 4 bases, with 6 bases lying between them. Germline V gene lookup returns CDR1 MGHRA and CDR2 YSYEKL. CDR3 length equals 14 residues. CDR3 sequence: CASSQSVGANVLTF. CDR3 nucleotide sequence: TGCGCCAGCAGCCAATCGGTAGGGGCCAACGTCCTGACTTTC.

CDR3 protein: CSVEQGDGYTF. The CDR3 nucleotides are TGCAGCGTCGAACAGGGTGATGGCTACACCTTC. The chain couples TRBV29-1 to TRBJ1-2, with a possible D match to TRBD1 (6 bases). The V gene lost 6 bases and the J gene lost 6 bases, with 11 bases spanning the gap. The CDR3 has 11 amino acids. CDR1 is SQVTM, CDR2 ANQGSEA, per germline.

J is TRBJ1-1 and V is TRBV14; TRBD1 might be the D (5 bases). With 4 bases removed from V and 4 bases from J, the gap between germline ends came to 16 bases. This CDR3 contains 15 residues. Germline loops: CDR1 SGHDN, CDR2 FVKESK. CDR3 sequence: CASSPHVGVGTEAFF. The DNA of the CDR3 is TGTGCCAGCAGCCCCCACGTAGGGGTGGGCACTGAAGCTTTCTTT.